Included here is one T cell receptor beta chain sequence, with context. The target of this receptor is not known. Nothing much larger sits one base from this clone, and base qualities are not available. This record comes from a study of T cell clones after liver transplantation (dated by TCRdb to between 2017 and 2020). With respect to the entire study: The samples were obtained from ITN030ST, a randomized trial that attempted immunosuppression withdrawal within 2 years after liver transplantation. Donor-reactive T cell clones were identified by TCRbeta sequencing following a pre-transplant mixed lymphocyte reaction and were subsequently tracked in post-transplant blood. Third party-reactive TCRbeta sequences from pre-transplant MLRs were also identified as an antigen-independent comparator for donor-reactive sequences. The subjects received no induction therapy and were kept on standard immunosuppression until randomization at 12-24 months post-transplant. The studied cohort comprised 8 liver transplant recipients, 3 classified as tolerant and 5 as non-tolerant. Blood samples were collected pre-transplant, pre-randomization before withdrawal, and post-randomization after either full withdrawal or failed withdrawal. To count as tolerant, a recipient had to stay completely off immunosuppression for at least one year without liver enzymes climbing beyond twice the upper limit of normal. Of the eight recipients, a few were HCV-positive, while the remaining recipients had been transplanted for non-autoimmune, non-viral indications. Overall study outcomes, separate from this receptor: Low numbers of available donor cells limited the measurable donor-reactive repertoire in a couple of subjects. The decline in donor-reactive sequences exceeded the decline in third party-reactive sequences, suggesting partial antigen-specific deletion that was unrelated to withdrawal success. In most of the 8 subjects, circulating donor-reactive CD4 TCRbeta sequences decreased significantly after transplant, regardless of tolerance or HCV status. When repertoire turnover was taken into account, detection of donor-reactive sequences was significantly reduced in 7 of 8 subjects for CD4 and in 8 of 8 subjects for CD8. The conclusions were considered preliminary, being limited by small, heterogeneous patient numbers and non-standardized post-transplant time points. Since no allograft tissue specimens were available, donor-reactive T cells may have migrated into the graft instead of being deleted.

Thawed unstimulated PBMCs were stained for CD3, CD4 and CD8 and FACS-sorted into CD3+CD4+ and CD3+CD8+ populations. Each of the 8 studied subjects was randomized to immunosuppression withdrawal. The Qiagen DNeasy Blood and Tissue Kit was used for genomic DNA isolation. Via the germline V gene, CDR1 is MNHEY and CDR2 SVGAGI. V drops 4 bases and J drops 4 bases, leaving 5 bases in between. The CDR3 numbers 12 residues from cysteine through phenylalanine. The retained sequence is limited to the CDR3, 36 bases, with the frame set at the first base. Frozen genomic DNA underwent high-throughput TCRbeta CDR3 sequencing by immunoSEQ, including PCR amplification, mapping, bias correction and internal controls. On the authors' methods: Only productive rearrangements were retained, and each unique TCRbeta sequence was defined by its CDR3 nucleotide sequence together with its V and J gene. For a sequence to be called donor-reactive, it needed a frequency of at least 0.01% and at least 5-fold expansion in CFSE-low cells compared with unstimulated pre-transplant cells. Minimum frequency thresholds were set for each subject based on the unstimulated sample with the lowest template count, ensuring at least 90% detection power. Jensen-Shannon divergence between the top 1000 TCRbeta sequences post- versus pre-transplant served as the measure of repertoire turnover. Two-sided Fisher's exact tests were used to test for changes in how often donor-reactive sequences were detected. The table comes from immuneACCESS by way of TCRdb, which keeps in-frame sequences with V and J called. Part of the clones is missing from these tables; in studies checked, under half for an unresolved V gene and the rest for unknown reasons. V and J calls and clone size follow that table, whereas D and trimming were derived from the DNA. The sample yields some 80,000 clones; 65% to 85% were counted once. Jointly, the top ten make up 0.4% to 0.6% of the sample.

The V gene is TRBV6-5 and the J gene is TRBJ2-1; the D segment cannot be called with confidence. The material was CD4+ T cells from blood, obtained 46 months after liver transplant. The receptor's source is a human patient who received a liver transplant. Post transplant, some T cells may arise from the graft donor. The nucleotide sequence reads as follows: TGTGCCAGCAGTTCCCAATACAATGAGCAGTTCTTC. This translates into CASSSQYNEQFF.